What follows describes a single TCR beta chain. Other DNA sequences in this sample translate to the same CDR3. This record belongs to a study of CD8+ T cells in alopecia areata. RNA, once extracted, was reverse transcribed into cDNA for use as the sequencing template. Here immunoSEQ multiplex PCR was the method, and the copy in TCRdb shows in-frame clones only, minus some. The table has about 200,000 clones, about 61% seen once. From PBMCs, CD4+ and CD8+ T cells were sorted. The CDR3 extends over 15 amino acids. V gave up 5 bases and J gave up 0 bases, with 11 bases separating them. Germline V gene lookup returns CDR1 SGHVS and CDR2 FNYEAQ.

The V gene is TRBV7-6, the J gene TRBJ2-1; weak D call: TRBD1 (6 bases). This receptor was obtained from a human donor in good health. Sequences were obtained from CD8+ T cells sorted from blood. Here the CDR3 reads CASSLQGSSYNEQFF. In nucleotides, the CDR3 is TGTGCCAGCAGCCTACAGGGAAGCTCCTACAATGAGCAGTTCTTC.